This T cell receptor (beta chain) appears in the sequencing data of a study of PD-L1 blockade in urothelial cancer. Background on the study: Males with urothelial cancer arising in the bladder constituted about nine tenths of the roughly 30 patients. Findings and caveats of the study: Blood clones associated with the tumor expanded more at 3 weeks in durable-benefit patients.

Each patient contributed between 1 and 8 total time points of blood mononuclear cells, pretreatment and during treatment. Remarks on this clone: Its cognate antigen is unknown.

TCRdb's table, derived via immunoSEQ multiplex PCR, lists solely in-frame clones and lacks some. The profile shows 35,000 to 50,000 clones, more than 70% of them singletons. The CDR3 sequence is 14 residues long. The V end was cut by 3 bases, the J end by 3 bases, with 11 bases between. CDR1 LNHDA and CDR2 SQIVND come from the germline V gene (reference sequence). Sequencing used PBMCs, obtained around atezolizumab (anti-PD-L1) treatment. This receptor was taken from a woman in her sixties or seventies with urothelial cancer. The rearrangement uses TRBV19 and TRBJ1-1; D may be TRBD1 (6 bases). CDR3 sequence: CASSIPGDDTEAFF. In DNA, the CDR3 is TGTGCCAGTAGTATCCCAGGGGACGACACTGAAGCTTTCTTT.